The 21 T cell receptor beta chains below come from one sample, sequenced in a study of T-cell memory formation after mild COVID-19. TCRdb re-called the 5' RACE reads through MiXCR, storing one row per CDR3 protein. The sample has fewer than 400,000 distinct CDR3 sequences; roughly 13% are singletons. Input material: PBMCs or a T cell subset sorted from them (not recorded which). The receptor set was obtained from a man aged 18 to 35 who had mild COVID-19 (a few samples of this study predate the infection). Cell type and time point are not known.

This clonotype was picked up a small number of times. CDR3 nucleotide sequence: TGTGCCAGCAGCGTCCAGAGCTCCTATAATTCACCCCTCCACTTT. Protein product: CASSVQSSYNSPLHF. The V gene is TRBV9, the J gene TRBJ1-6; D call uncertain. The germline V and J ends were trimmed by 2 bases and 0 bases, with 6 bases remaining between them. CDR3 size: 15 residues. Per the germline V gene, CDR1 is SGDLS and CDR2 is YYNGEE.

The chain couples TRBV20-1 to TRBJ2-3, with 7 bases that match TRBD2. V gave up 3 bases and J gave up 5 bases; unmatched junction bases: 11. From germline, CDR1 is DFQATT and CDR2 SNEGSKA (reference sequence). CDR3 length equals 15 residues. CDR3 sequence (DNA): TGCAGTGCTAGCGGTGCTGCTAGCGGAGGAGATACGCAGTATTTT. Translation gives CSASGAASGGDTQYF.

Only a few counts were recorded for this clonotype. The chain carries TRBV5-6 and TRBJ2-4, with D uncertain. V shed 6 bases and J shed 6 bases, with 16 bases lying between them. The CDR3 is 14 amino acids. Germline loops: CDR1 SGHDT, CDR2 YYEEEE. The CDR3 sequence: CASTETGVGNIQYF. Here the CDR3 DNA reads TGTGCCAGCACCGAAACGGGCGTCGGAAACATTCAGTACTTC.

The chain is built from TRBV7-4 and TRBJ2-7; 9 bases map to TRBD1. Germline trimming cut 5 bases from V and 5 bases from J; bases unmatched to any gene: 7. The CDR3 has 14 residues. Germline values: CDR1 SGHVT, CDR2 SQSDAQ. The CDR3 spells CASSGRDRVDEQYV. DNA for the CDR3: TGTGCCAGCAGCGGCCGGGACAGGGTAGACGAGCAGTACGTC.

This clonotype was counted a few times. The CDR3 DNA is TGTGCCAGCAGAGCAGTACAGGGGGCGAATCAGCCCCAGCATTTT. This encodes CASRAVQGANQPQHF. The chain employs TRBV2 and TRBJ1-5; TRBD1 agrees at 9 bases. CDR3 length: 15 amino acids. With V trimmed by 6 bases and J by 4 bases, 7 bases remained unmatched. Germline V gene sequence: CDR1 SNHLY, CDR2 FYNNEI.

This clonotype has a handful of counts. The rearrangement joins TRBV10-3 to TRBJ2-4; D call uncertain. V gave up 4 bases and J gave up 1 base, with 17 bases separating them. CDR3 size: 17 residues. CDR1 and CDR2 (germline): ENHRY, SYGVKD. Here the CDR3 DNA reads TGTGCCATCAGTGCGACGATAGGGATGAGGGCCAAAAACATTCAGTACTTC. Residues: CAISATIGMRAKNIQYF.

In this sample, this clonotype turned up a few times. V usage is TRBV4-3 and J usage is TRBJ2-1; D may be TRBD1 (5 bases). CDR3 length: 15 residues. Trimming shortened V by 4 bases and J by 4 bases, and 14 bases separated the two germline ends. Per germline, CDR1 LGHNA and CDR2 YSLEER. CDR3 sequence reads: CASSPDSLPYNEQFF. In DNA, the CDR3 is TGCGCCAGCAGCCCTGACAGTCTCCCATACAATGAGCAGTTCTTC.

In its sample, this clonotype was seen a few times. The CDR3 protein is CSVVTGKSFTDTQYF. The CDR3 nucleotides read TGCAGCGTGGTCACAGGGAAGAGCTTCACAGATACGCAGTATTTT. The chain joins TRBV29-1 to TRBJ2-3, with a possible D match to TRBD1 (6 bases). CDR1 is SQVTM and CDR2 is ANQGSEA in the germline V gene. CDR3 size: 15 residues. Trimming removed 6 bases from V and 2 bases from J, with 18 bases in between.

The chain couples TRBV10-3 to TRBJ1-1, with TRBD1 identical over 8 bases. The V gene's germline CDR1 is ENHRY and CDR2 SYGVKD. Trimming took 6 bases from V and 5 from J; bases not matched to a gene: 8. The CDR3 length is 14 residues. Written as DNA, the CDR3 is TGTGCCATCAGCGTAACAGGGGGACTAACTGAAGCTTTCTTT. Translating gives CAISVTGGLTEAFF.

Only a few counts were recorded for this clonotype. J is TRBJ1-4 and V is TRBV4-3, with D unresolved. The CDR3 extends over 14 amino acids. The V gene's germline CDR1 is LGHNA and CDR2 YSLEER. Trimming shortened V by 1 base and J by 8 bases, and 11 bases separated the two germline ends. The CDR3 sequence is CASSQVTSREKLFF. Written as DNA, the CDR3 is TGCGCCAGCAGCCAAGTAACTTCGAGGGAAAAACTGTTTTTT.

V usage is TRBV27 and J usage is TRBJ2-1, with 9 bases fitting TRBD2. With 6 bases clipped from V and 6 bases from J, the junction kept 18 bases outside the gene matches. Germline CDR1 MNHEY, CDR2 SMNVEV (reference sequence). The CDR3 contains 18 residues. CDR3 sequence reads: CASSALTWAGGPRNEQFF. CDR3 sequence (DNA): TGTGCCAGCAGCGCCCTTACCTGGGCGGGGGGGCCGCGCAATGAGCAGTTCTTC.

The chain joins TRBV6-5 to TRBJ2-7; 7 bases are shared with TRBD1. The germline CDR1 and CDR2 sequences are MNHEY and SVGAGI. The V gene end was trimmed by 4 bases and the J gene end by 2 bases; junction bases not matched to a gene: 11. This CDR3 is 16 amino acids long. The CDR3 DNA sequence: TGTGCCAGCAGTTCCGACAGGGTAAAGCGGACCTACGAGCAGTACTTC. Translation: CASSSDRVKRTYEQYF.

The genes are TRBV11-2 and TRBJ2-4; no firm D call. CDR3 size: 13 residues. Looked up from germline, CDR1 is SGHAT and CDR2 is FQNNGV. Trimming stripped 0 bases from V and 7 bases from J, with 7 bases between. The CDR3 loop reads CASSLEERNIQYF. The CDR3 region has the DNA TGTGCCAGCAGCTTAGAAGAAAGGAACATTCAGTACTTC.

The rearrangement joins TRBV29-1 to TRBJ1-6; 8 bases map to TRBD1. V dropped 4 bases and J dropped 5; count of bases not matched to a gene: 1. Germline CDR1 and CDR2: SQVTM and ANQGSEA. CDR3 length: 13 amino acids. The CDR3 protein is CSVARGHNSPLHF. CDR3 nucleotides: TGCAGCGTTGCCAGGGGGCATAATTCACCCCTCCACTTT.

In its sample, this clonotype was seen a few times. The genes are TRBV18 and TRBJ1-5, with 8 bases lining up with TRBD1. The germline V gene encodes CDR1 KGHSH and CDR2 LQKENI. The CDR3 spans 15 residues. After removal of 3 bases from V and 6 bases from J, the junction contained 7 bases not matched to a gene. The CDR3 DNA reads as TGTGCCAGCTCACCTCCTCAGGGGGCGGGTCAGCCCCAGCATTTT. Its translation: CASSPPQGAGQPQHF.

The chain uses TRBV4-3 and TRBJ2-7; tentative D call: TRBD2 (7 bases). Germline assignment: CDR1 LGHNA and CDR2 YSLEER. This CDR3 contains 16 residues. V was cut by 0 bases and J by 2 bases, with 14 bases left in between. The CDR3: CASSQDVGEGAYEQYF. CDR3 nucleotide sequence: TGCGCCAGCAGCCAAGATGTCGGGGAGGGGGCCTACGAGCAGTACTTC.

This clonotype was detected a few times. The rearrangement joins TRBV4-2 to TRBJ1-2; D not resolved. V lost 3 bases, J lost 5 bases, and 10 bases lay in between. The germline gives CDR1 LGHNA, CDR2 YNFKEQ. This CDR3 comprises 13 residues. CDR3 residues: CASSHTDRYGYTF. The CDR3 coding sequence is TGTGCCAGCAGCCACACGGACCGGTATGGCTACACCTTC.

This clonotype was seen more than once but under ten times. V and J are TRBV7-9 and TRBJ2-1; tentative D call: TRBD2 (7 bases). CDR1 is SEHNR and CDR2 is FQNEAQ in the germline V gene (reference sequence). The CDR3 has 15 amino acids. Trimming cost V 5 bases and J 2 bases, with 13 bases left between them. CDR3 DNA: TGTGCCAGCAGCCGGACAGCGGGGACCTACAATGAGCAGTTCTTC. Translating gives CASSRTAGTYNEQFF.

This clonotype has a handful of counts. V gene TRBV4-3 combines with J gene TRBJ2-1, with 9 bases identical to TRBD1. CDR1 is LGHNA, CDR2 YSLEER, per germline. The ends lost 1 base at V and 9 bases at J; junction bases unmatched: 7. This CDR3 has 15 residues. CDR3: CASSQGLQGAGEQFF. The CDR3 DNA reads as TGCGCCAGCAGCCAAGGCCTACAGGGGGCAGGTGAGCAGTTCTTC.

CDR3 protein: CATSKAGTGALTDTQYF. CDR3 sequence (DNA): TGTGCCACCAGCAAAGCCGGGACAGGGGCCCTCACAGATACGCAGTATTTT. The chain uses TRBV15 and TRBJ2-3; 10 bases map to TRBD1. The CDR3 has 17 amino acids. Germline trimming cut 4 bases from V and 2 bases from J; bases unmatched to any gene: 9. In germline, CDR1 is LNHNV, CDR2 YYDKDF (reference sequence).

The rearrangement joins TRBV6-1 to TRBJ2-3, with TRBD2 matching over 9 bases. The germline CDR1 and CDR2 sequences are MNHNS and SASEGT. The CDR3 is made up of 16 amino acids. With 3 bases clipped from V and 4 bases from J, the junction kept 8 bases outside the gene matches. CDR3 sequence (DNA): TGTGCCAGCAGTGACTATGGCGGGGGGGCCTCAGATACGCAGTATTTT. Its protein is CASSDYGGGASDTQYF.